This T cell receptor beta chain was recovered during a study of identical twins (dated by TCRdb to 2016 to 2017). About the investigation overall: To test whether fetal clonotypes persist, the study used deep sequencing on TCR alpha and beta repertoires from monozygotic twins, unrelated adults of various ages, and cord blood. Replicate twin experiments were performed at different times using different library preparation protocols to rule out contamination. What the study reported, not specific to this receptor: Recombination models systematically underestimated out-of-frame TCR alpha sharing in monozygotic twins but agreed with sharing between unrelated individuals. Because the same donors could not be followed over many years, the conclusions relied on cross-sectional statistical analysis. The excess sharing between twins in beta out-of-frame sequences was weaker because fewer shared sequences reduced the signal-to-noise ratio. Invariant T cells such as MAIT and iNKT could partly confound zero-insertion analyses, though diverse VJ usage argued against this for most clonotypes. Compared with coincidental sharing between unrelated individuals, out-of-frame TCR alpha sequences shared between twins showed an excess of sequences with low generation probability. Fewer insertions were carried by abundant cord blood beta clonotypes, a similar but weaker trend appeared in young adult naive repertoires, and no such trend appeared in memory repertoires.

Comments on this clonotype: What antigen it recognizes has not been identified. No much larger clone is present one base from it, and per-base qualities are unavailable.

Germline trimming amounts to 2 bases on V and 1 base on J, with 3 as the count of junction bases outside the gene matches. The CDR3 starts with the cysteine, ends with the phenylalanine, and has 14 residues. Only the CDR3 part of the read is kept: 42 bases, read in frame from the first base. Reading the germline V gene (reference sequence) gives CDR1 SGHKS and CDR2 YYEKEE. The library was prepared using 5' RACE. TCRdb records Illumina HiSeq 2000 as the sequencer. A universal primer binding site was added through template switching, and the final cDNA carried a unique molecular identifier so that TCR cDNA molecules could be counted accurately. Specific primers in the conserved constant-segment region were used to synthesize first-strand cDNA for the TCR alpha and beta chains. Each cDNA library was double barcoded, with a SMART-Mk sample barcode plus Illumina barcodes, to control for contamination. TruSeq adapter sequences along with Illumina sample barcodes were introduced in two successive PCR steps. The Illumina HiSeq platform was used with custom primers to sequence TCR alpha and beta cDNA libraries. For the original study's pipeline: MiGEC processed the raw reads to extract unique molecular identifiers, while MiXCR was used to determine the CDR3 positions. For each individual, recombination models were inferred using an EM algorithm with the repgenHMM and IGoR tools. Shared clonotype analysis was performed with the tcR package in R, normalizing sharing by the product of cloneset sizes. Out-of-frame nonproductive sequences were analyzed to study raw recombination free of thymic and clonal selection effects. The public reads were reprocessed in TCRdb via fastp at Q25 and MiXCR, keeping in-frame beta chains. Rows are unified per CDR3 protein, each entry keeping the most common DNA and genes. These V and J calls are TCRdb output, not the study's own analysis. The sample includes under 900,000 distinct CDR3 sequences, with 15% to 20% observed a single time. Jointly, the top ten make up around 13% of the sample.

All donors were healthy Caucasians. The twin cohort comprised three pairs of female monozygotic twins, all aged about 18 to 29 years. RNA for TCR libraries was isolated from peripheral blood mononuclear cells. This sample was shared with a second study, whose subject was T cells expressing NK-cell markers. As described in the second report: Three sorted T-cell subsets (CD3+CD56+NKG2C+, CD3+CD56+NKG2C- and CD3+CD56-NKG2C+) from 7 to 9 donors had their TCR beta-chain repertoires profiled. Among the eight sequenced donors, only one was HCMV-seronegative, while the other seven were HCMV-seropositive. To restrict sorting to alphabetaTCR-expressing T cells, an anti-gammadeltaTCR antibody was added in several experiments. In several donors, the dominant CD3+CD56+NKG2C+ clonotypes were found to rank among the top 10 CD8+ clonotypes and to make up about 1.0-7.5% of CD8+ T cells. Those dominant clonotypes were again the most abundant among CD3+CD56-NKG2C+ cells in a few donors, at 28.3-60.1%. Whether the expanded NKG2C-expressing T cell clones were specific for HCMV antigens remained unclear. The eight sequenced donors were randomly selected healthy volunteers, three men and five women. To determine HCMV serostatus, a commercial ELISA kit was used to detect HCMV-specific IgG in serum. For over 5 donors, bulk peripheral blood T-cell repertoires were additionally sequenced from unsorted PBMC. MIGEC handled demultiplexing of the reads and grouping by UMI, while MiTCR was used to assemble and quantify clonotypes. To exclude erroneous sequences, any TCR cDNA sequence not supported by at least two reads was discarded. Downstream repertoire analysis used the tcR package, and clonotypes were matched across fractions by CDR3 nucleotide sequence plus V segment. VDJmatch was used to annotate antigen specificity against VDJdb, with one amino acid substitution in CDR3 permitted.

The TCR sequence derives from a woman aged 18-29 years in good health. This chain is built from TRBV5-5 and TRBJ2-7, with 7 bases matching TRBD1. Sequencing input: PBMCs. The CDR3 in this case is CASSLQGKSYEQYF. The nucleotide sequence is given as TGTGCCAGCAGCTTACAGGGGAAATCCTACGAGCAGTACTTC.